The rows below give T cell receptor beta chains drawn from one sample of a study of T cell repertoires in ileal Crohn's disease. Libraries were prepared by immunoSEQ multiplex PCR; TCRdb keeps only in-frame clonotypes and omits some of them. The table includes fewer than 20,000 clones, approximately 70% detected once. Sequencing was carried out using ileal tissue. These receptors were taken from an adult with Crohn's disease. Each CDR3 is given with its conserved first and last residue. Expanded clones are given a class, and other clones once, few, many or no size at all.

V: TRBV28; size: NA; CDR3: CASRWTGQPQHF
V: TRBV2; size: once; CDR3: CASSGSAGEQYF
V: TRBV28; size: NA; CDR3: CASQGASAMSSGNTIYF
V: TRBV7-2; size: NA; CDR3: CASSSWDRDYGYTF
V: TRBV28; size: NA; CDR3: CASSLPGGNYGYTF
V: TRBV7-6; size: NA; CDR3: CASSLVLAGGTDTGELFF
V: TRBV25-1; size: NA; CDR3: CASLIPYFSEGNQPQHF
V: TRBV5-4; size: NA; CDR3: CASAAAGGQGRETQYF
V: TRBV28; size: NA; CDR3: CASSLRGGMYTEAFF
V: TRBV27; size: NA; CDR3: CATTGQGSSYEQYF
V: TRBV6-6; size: NA; CDR3: CASSYSGSPNEQFF
V: TRBV2; size: NA; CDR3: CASRSGQPNQPQHF
V: TRBV28; size: once; CDR3: CASLAGPQDEQYF
V: TRBV11-2; size: NA; CDR3: CASSLVGGGSNEKLFF
V: TRBV5-4; size: NA; CDR3: CASSPAGTAGEKLFF
V: TRBV6-6; size: large; CDR3: CASRTDYGYTF
V: TRBV6-4; size: NA; CDR3: CASSDSGEYGYTF
V: TRBV5-1; size: NA; CDR3: CASSTDRANTEAFF
V: TRBV11-3; size: NA; CDR3: CASSPFGGSYGYTF
V: TRBV5-1; size: NA; CDR3: CASSSVTGYLYGYTF
V: TRBV2; size: few; CDR3: CASTRGGTETQYF
V: TRBV2; size: NA; CDR3: CASRQVRSPLHF
V: TRBV5-1; size: NA; CDR3: CASSMDRASSRGYTF
V: TRBV5-6; size: NA; CDR3: CASSPGPGTVDSNYGYTF
V: TRBV6-1; size: once; CDR3: CASSEGATSGGAGETQYF
V: TRBV7-2; size: NA; CDR3: CASSLWGPLDYEQYF
V: TRBV28; size: NA; CDR3: CASMTGGNPEAFF
V: TRBV9; size: NA; CDR3: CASSVDPGGPGELFF
V: TRBV27; size: NA; CDR3: CASSLWLDRPDTQYF
V: TRBV2; size: once; CDR3: CASSGDSYEQYF
V: TRBV2; size: NA; CDR3: CATGGGLSTDTQYF